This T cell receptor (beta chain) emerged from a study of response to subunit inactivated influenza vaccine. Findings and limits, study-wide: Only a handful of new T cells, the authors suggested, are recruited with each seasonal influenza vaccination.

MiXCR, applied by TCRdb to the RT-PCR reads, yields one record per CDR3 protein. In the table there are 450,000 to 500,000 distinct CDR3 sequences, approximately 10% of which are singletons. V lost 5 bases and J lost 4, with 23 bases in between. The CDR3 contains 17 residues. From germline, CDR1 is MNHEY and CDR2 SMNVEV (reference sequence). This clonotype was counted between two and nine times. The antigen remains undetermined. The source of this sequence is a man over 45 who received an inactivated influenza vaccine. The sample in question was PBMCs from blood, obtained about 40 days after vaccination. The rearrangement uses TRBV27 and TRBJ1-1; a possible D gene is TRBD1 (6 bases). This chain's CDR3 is CASSVDRSTVVGTEAFF. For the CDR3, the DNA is TGTGCCAGCAGTGTCGACAGGTCGACCGTCGTGGGCACTGAAGCTTTCTTT.